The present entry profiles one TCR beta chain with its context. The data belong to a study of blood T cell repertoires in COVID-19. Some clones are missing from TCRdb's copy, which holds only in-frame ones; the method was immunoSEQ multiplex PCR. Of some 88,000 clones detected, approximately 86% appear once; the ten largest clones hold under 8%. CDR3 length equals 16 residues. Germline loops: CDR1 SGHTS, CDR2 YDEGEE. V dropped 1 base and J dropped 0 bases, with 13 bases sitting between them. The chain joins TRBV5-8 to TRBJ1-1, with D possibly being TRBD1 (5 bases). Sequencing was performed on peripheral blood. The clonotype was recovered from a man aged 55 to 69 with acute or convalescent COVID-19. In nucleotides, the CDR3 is TGTGCCAGCAGCTTGACAGGCCTGTTGATGAACACTGAAGCTTTCTTT. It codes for CASSLTGLLMNTEAFF. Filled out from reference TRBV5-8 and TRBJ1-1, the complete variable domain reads EAGVTQSPTHLIKTRGQQATLRCSPISGHTSVYWYQQALGLGLQFLLWYDEGEERNRGNFPPRFSGRQFPNYSSELNVNALELEDSALYLCASSLTGLLMNTEAFFGQGTRLTVV.